This TCR beta chain derives from a study of OX40 agonist ivuxolimab in advanced cancers. CDR1 is ENHRY and CDR2 is SYGVKD in the germline V gene. The germline V and J ends were trimmed by 6 bases and 7 bases, with 15 bases remaining between them. The CDR3 is made up of 14 amino acids. This table comes from immunoSEQ multiplex PCR, and its TCRdb copy is limited to in-frame clones, with some not included. The sample yields approximately 22,000 clones, more than 70% seen once. This sample comprised CD4+ or CD8+ T cells sorted from blood, obtained in a trial of the OX40 agonist ivuxolimab. This chain links TRBV10-3 with TRBJ2-2; tentative D call: TRBD2 (6 bases). The sequence came from an adult with an advanced solid tumor such as melanoma, head and neck, liver or kidney cancer. Written as DNA, the CDR3 is TGTGCCATCAGAGGGACTTGGTACTACGGGGAGCTGTTTTTT. Translated: CAIRGTWYYGELFF.